Listed below are T cell receptor beta chains from one sample, sequenced in a study of shared clonotypes between healthy human individuals. The protocol was immunoSEQ multiplex PCR, while the TCRdb copy is restricted to in-frame clones and leaves out a portion. The sample lists fewer than 2.5 million clones, more than 85% occurring once. The source material was naive CD4+ T cells from PBMCs. Receptors originate from a man aged 18 to 29 in good health. Some clones in this sample may be carry-over from other donors' samples. Each CDR3 is given with its conserved first and last residue. A D gene is named only where the DNA matches it firmly. The size field is filled for only some rows; it gives once, few, many or a size class.

>NA|TRBV5-6|NA|TRBJ1-1
CASSLLNWNTEAFF
TGTGCCAGCAGCTTGCTTAATTGGAACACTGAAGCTTTCTTT
>NA|TRBV14|TRBD1|TRBJ2-7
CASGRGQGAYEQYF
TGTGCCAGTGGTCGAGGACAGGGGGCGTATGAGCAGTACTTC
>NA|TRBV5-1|NA|TRBJ2-1
CASSGGGIPVEQFF
TGCGCCAGCAGTGGGGGCGGGATTCCCGTCGAGCAGTTCTTC
>NA|TRBV10-1|TRBD2|TRBJ2-7
CASSQGLAGAYEQYF
TGCGCCAGCAGCCAGGGACTAGCGGGAGCCTACGAGCAGTACTTC
>NA|TRBV4-2|NA|TRBJ1-4
CASSLSGSPAGRKLFF
TGTGCCAGCAGCCTTAGCGGCAGCCCCGCCGGGAGAAAACTGTTTTTT
>NA|TRBV5-1|TRBD2|TRBJ2-5
CASSWGLAGGPEETQYF
TGCGCCAGCAGCTGGGGACTAGCGGGAGGGCCAGAGGAGACCCAGTACTTC
>NA|TRBV18|NA|TRBJ2-7
CASSPFGDEQYF
TGTGCCAGCTCACCATTTGGAGACGAGCAGTACTTC
>NA|TRBV18|NA|TRBJ1-2
CASSPRRADYGYTF
TGTGCCAGCTCACCACGAAGGGCTGACTATGGCTACACCTTC
>NA|TRBV19|TRBD1|TRBJ1-5
CASGAGGSNQPQHF
TGTGCCAGTGGGGCAGGGGGGAGCAATCAGCCCCAGCATTTT
>NA|TRBV6-5|NA|TRBJ2-2
CASTYDYNTGELFF
TGTGCCAGCACTTACGACTACAACACCGGGGAGCTGTTTTTT
>NA|TRBV15|NA|TRBJ2-7
CATSRAARNEQYF
TGTGCCACCAGCAGAGCGGCTAGGAACGAGCAGTACTTC
>NA|TRBV9|TRBD1|TRBJ2-7
CASSVAGTEYYEQYF
TGTGCCAGCAGCGTAGCCGGGACAGAATATTACGAGCAGTACTTC
>NA|TRBV7-2|NA|TRBJ1-4
CASSHPGQGEKLFF
TGTGCCAGCAGCCACCCAGGCCAGGGAGAAAAACTGTTTTTT
>NA|TRBV9|TRBD1|TRBJ2-7
CASSVAPAGGNSEQYF
TGTGCCAGCAGCGTAGCTCCCGCAGGGGGTAATTCCGAGCAGTACTTC
>NA|TRBV5-1|NA|TRBJ2-7
CASSLVAGNPYEQYF
TGCGCCAGCAGCTTGGTTGCGGGGAACCCCTACGAGCAGTACTTC
>NA|TRBV29-1|NA|TRBJ1-1
CSVRGRANTEAFF
TGCAGCGTGAGGGGCAGGGCGAACACTGAAGCTTTCTTT
>NA|TRBV4-1|NA|TRBJ2-7
CASSQVASSYEQYF
TGCGCCAGCAGCCAAGTTGCTAGCTCCTACGAGCAGTACTTC
>NA|TRBV5-1|NA|TRBJ2-1
CASSGFFGEQFF
TGCGCCAGCAGTGGTTTTTTCGGTGAGCAGTTCTTC
>NA|TRBV27|TRBD1|TRBJ1-1
CASRPGQTIMNTEAFF
TGTGCCAGTAGACCGGGACAGACAATTATGAACACTGAAGCTTTCTTT
>NA|TRBV5-5|NA|TRBJ2-2
CASKKAAGELFF
TGTGCCAGCAAAAAAGCGGCCGGGGAGCTGTTTTTT
>once|TRBV7-2|TRBD1|TRBJ2-7
CASSQDRVGLREQYF
TGTGCCAGCAGCCAGGACAGGGTGGGGTTGAGAGAGCAGTACTTC
>NA|TRBV19|NA|TRBJ2-1
CASSLGRYNEQFF
TGTGCCAGTAGTCTTGGACGGTACAATGAGCAGTTCTTC
>NA|TRBV11-2|NA|TRBJ2-7
CASSVGQGPSYEQYF
TGTGCCAGCAGCGTAGGACAAGGCCCCTCCTACGAGCAGTACTTC
>NA|TRBV5-1|TRBD1|TRBJ1-2
CASSLWTGDNYGYTF
TGCGCCAGCAGCTTATGGACAGGGGACAACTATGGCTACACCTTC
>NA|TRBV25-1|TRBD1|TRBJ1-1
CASSPSGGVTEAFF
TGTGCCAGCAGCCCGTCAGGGGGGGTCACTGAAGCTTTCTTT
>NA|TRBV9|NA|TRBJ2-7
CASSVEAASYEQYF
TGTGCCAGCAGCGTAGAGGCAGCTTCCTACGAGCAGTACTTC
>NA|TRBV4-1|TRBD2|TRBJ2-7
CASSPGLAGPYEQYF
TGCGCCAGCAGCCCAGGACTAGCGGGCCCCTACGAGCAGTACTTC
>NA|TRBV18|NA|TRBJ1-1
CASSSRGQNTEAFF
TGTGCCAGTTCCTCCCGAGGACAGAACACTGAAGCTTTCTTT
>NA|TRBV11-2|NA|TRBJ1-3
CASSSRDLTHPSGNTIYF
TGTGCCAGCAGCTCCCGGGATTTAACCCATCCCTCTGGAAACACCATATATTTT
>NA|TRBV15|TRBD2|TRBJ2-3
CATGAGVGDTQYF
TGTGCCACCGGAGCGGGAGTAGGAGATACGCAGTATTTT
>NA|TRBV6-6|TRBD1|TRBJ2-5
CASSSGQGLGETQYF
TGTGCCAGCAGTTCAGGACAGGGTTTGGGAGAGACCCAGTACTTC
>NA|TRBV5-6|NA|TRBJ2-5
CASAARHSQETQYF
TGTGCCAGCGCCGCTAGGCACTCACAAGAGACCCAGTACTTC
>NA|TRBV6-1|NA|TRBJ1-1
CASLWGTLNTEAFF
TGTGCCAGCCTTTGGGGGACTTTGAACACTGAAGCTTTCTTT
>NA|TRBV18|NA|TRBJ2-5
CASSYAGSQETQYF
TGTGCCAGCTCATATGCAGGGAGTCAAGAGACCCAGTACTTC
>NA|TRBV30|NA|TRBJ2-4
CAWSLGGGARGQYF
TGTGCCTGGAGTCTCGGAGGGGGGGCACGAGGACAGTACTTC